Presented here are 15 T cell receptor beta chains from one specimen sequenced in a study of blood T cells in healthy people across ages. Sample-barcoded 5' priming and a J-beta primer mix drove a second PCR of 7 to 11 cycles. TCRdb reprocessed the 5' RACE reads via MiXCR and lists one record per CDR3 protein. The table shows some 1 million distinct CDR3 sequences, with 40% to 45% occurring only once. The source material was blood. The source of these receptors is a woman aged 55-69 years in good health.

CDR3 residues: CSASSQGIMNTEAFF. CDR3 nucleotide sequence: TGCAGTGCTAGTTCACAAGGGATCATGAACACTGAAGCTTTCTTT. The rearrangement uses TRBV20-1 and TRBJ1-1, with no clear D. Germline V gives CDR1 DFQATT, CDR2 SNEGSKA (reference sequence). Trimming took off 3 bases at V and 0 bases at J, with 14 bases between the two ends. The CDR3 spans 15 residues.

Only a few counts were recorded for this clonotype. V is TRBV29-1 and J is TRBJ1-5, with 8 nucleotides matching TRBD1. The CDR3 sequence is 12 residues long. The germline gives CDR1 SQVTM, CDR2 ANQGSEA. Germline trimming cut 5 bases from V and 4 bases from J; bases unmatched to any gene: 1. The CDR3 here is CSVTGGNQPQHF. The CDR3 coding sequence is TGCAGCGTTACAGGGGGTAATCAGCCCCAGCATTTT.

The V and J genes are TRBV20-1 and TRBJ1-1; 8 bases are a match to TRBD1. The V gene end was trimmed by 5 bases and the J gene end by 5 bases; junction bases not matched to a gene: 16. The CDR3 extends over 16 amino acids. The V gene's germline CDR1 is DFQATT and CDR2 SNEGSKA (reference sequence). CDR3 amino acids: CSADPGTGGRGTEAFF. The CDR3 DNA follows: TGCAGTGCTGACCCCGGGACAGGAGGGAGGGGGACTGAAGCTTTCTTT.

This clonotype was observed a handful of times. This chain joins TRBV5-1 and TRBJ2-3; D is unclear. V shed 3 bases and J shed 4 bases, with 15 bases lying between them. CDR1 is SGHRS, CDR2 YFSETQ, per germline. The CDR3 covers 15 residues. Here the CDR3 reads CASSSVPYPADTQYF. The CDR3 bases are TGCGCCAGCAGCTCTGTACCCTATCCTGCAGATACGCAGTATTTT.

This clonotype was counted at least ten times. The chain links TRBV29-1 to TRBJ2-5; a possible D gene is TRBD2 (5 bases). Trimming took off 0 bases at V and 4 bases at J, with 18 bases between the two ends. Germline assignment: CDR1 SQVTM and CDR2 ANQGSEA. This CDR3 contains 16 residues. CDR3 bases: TGCAGCGTTGAAGATCGAAAAGCTAGCCTCCCAGAGACCCAGTACTTC. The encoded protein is CSVEDRKASLPETQYF.

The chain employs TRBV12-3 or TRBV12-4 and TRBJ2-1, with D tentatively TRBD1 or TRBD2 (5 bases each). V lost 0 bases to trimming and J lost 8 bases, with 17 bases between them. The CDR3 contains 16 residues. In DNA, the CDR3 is TGTGCCAGCAGTTTAGCGACCGTTACCGTGGGGGATGAGCAGTTCTTC. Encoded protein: CASSLATVTVGDEQFF.

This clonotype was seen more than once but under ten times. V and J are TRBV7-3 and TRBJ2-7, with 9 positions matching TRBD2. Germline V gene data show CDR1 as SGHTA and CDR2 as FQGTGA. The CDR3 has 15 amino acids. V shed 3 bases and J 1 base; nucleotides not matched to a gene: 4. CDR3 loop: CASSLTSGTSYEQYF. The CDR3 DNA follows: TGTGCCAGCAGCTTGACTAGCGGAACTTCCTACGAGCAGTACTTC.

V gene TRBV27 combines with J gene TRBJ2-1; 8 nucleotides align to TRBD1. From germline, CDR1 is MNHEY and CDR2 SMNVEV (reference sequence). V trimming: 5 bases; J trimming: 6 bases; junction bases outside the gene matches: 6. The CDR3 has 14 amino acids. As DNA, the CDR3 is TGTGCCAGCAGTCGCCGGGACAGGTTCAATGAGCAGTTCTTC. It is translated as CASSRRDRFNEQFF.

The CDR3 loop is CASSPTVESGRAWEQYF. CDR3 DNA: TGTGCCAGCAGCCCCACGGTGGAAAGCGGGAGGGCCTGGGAGCAGTACTTC. J is TRBJ2-7 and V is TRBV28; the match to TRBD2 covers 10 bases. Germline V lookup: CDR1 MDHEN, CDR2 SYDVKM. The CDR3 is 17 residues long. The junction had 18 bases not matched to a gene; V was cut back by 6 bases and J by 7 bases.

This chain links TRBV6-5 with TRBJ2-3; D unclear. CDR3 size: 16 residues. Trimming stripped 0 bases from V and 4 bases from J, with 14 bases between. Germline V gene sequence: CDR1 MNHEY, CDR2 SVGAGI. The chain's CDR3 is CASSYSGSLAPDTQYF. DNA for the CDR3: TGTGCCAGCAGTTACTCGGGGTCGCTGGCCCCAGATACGCAGTATTTT.

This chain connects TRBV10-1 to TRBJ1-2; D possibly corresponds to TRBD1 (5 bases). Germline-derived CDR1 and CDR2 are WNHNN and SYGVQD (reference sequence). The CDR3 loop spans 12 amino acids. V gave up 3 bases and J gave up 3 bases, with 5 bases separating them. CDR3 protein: CASSDRDYGYTF. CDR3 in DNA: TGCGCCAGCAGTGACAGGGACTATGGCTACACCTTC.

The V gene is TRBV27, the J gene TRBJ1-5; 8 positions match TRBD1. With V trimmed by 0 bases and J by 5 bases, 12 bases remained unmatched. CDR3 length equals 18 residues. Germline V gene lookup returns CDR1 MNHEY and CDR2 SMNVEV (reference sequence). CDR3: CASSLSVGYGRGHQPQHF. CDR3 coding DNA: TGTGCCAGCAGTTTATCAGTCGGGTATGGCAGGGGGCATCAGCCCCAGCATTTT.

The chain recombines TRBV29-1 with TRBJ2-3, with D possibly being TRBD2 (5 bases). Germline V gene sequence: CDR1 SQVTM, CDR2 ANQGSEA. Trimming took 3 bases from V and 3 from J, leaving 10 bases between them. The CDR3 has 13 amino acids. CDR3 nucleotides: TGCAGCGTTGACAGGAGGCAGACAGATACGCAGTATTTT. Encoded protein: CSVDRRQTDTQYF.

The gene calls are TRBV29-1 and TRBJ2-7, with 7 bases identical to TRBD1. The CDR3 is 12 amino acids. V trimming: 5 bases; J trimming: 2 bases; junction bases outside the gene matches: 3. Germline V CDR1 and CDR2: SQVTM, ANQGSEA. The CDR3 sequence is CSVLRGPYEQYF. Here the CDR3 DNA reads TGCAGCGTTCTGAGGGGGCCCTACGAGCAGTACTTC.

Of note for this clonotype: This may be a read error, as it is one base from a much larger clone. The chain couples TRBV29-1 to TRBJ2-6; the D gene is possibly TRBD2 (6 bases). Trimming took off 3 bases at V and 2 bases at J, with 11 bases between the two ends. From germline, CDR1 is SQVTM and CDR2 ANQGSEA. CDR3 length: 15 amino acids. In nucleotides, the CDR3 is TGCAGCGTTGAGGGACTCTACCCTGGGGCCAACGTCCTGACTTTC. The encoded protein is CSVEGLYPGANVLTF.